Listed below are T cell receptor beta chains from one sample, sequenced in a study of blood T cell repertoires in COVID-19. Sequenced by immunoSEQ multiplex PCR; TCRdb stores in-frame clones only, minus some. The data contain about 240,000 clones, roughly 87% of them seen just once; the ten biggest clones take up around 0.8%. Material for sequencing was peripheral blood. These receptor sequences come from a woman aged 25 to 45 with acute or convalescent COVID-19. The CDR3 runs from the conserved cysteine through the conserved F or W. Each record gives: J gene, V gene, CDR3 protein.

TRBJ2-7 TRBV4-2 CASSQDTGESFYEQYF
TRBJ2-1 TRBV6-6 CASSTSDWNEQFF
TRBJ2-7 TRBV5-6 CASSLIAGDEKYF
TRBJ1-5 TRBV5-4 CASSLQGYQQPQHF
TRBJ2-7 TRBV5-4 CASSLPTSGLSSYEQYF
TRBJ1-2 TRBV30 CAWSSDRGYGYTF
TRBJ1-3 TRBV9 CASSVRDGSSGNTIYF
TRBJ2-1 TRBV6-5 CASRAAGGTGHEQFF
TRBJ2-3 TRBV29-1 CSLGADTQYF
TRBJ2-5 TRBV7-9 CASSFFQETQYF
TRBJ2-2 TRBV7-9 CASSRDTGELFF
TRBJ1-1 TRBV14 CASSPGLWRGEAFF
TRBJ1-3 TRBV10-3 CAIGDLGASSGNTIYF
TRBJ2-7 TRBV11-3 CASSLDSGHPNSYEQYF
TRBJ2-1 TRBV14 CASTYSGTSGRNEQFF
TRBJ2-3 TRBV9 CASSAVGGFSPDTQYF
TRBJ1-1 TRBV5-1 CASSLSSRVPTEAFF
TRBJ2-7 TRBV15 CATSRDTSSGTTYEQYF
TRBJ2-3 TRBV24-1 CATSERDSNTDTQYF
TRBJ2-7 TRBV11-2 CASSLERTNDEQYF
TRBJ2-1 TRBV3-1/TRBV3-2 CASSLSGQVNEQFF
TRBJ1-2 TRBV6-2/TRBV6-3 CASSYRTGGYGYTF
TRBJ2-7 TRBV11-2 CASSLAAGLGYEQYF
TRBJ2-3 TRBV30 CAWSGQLGTDTQYF
TRBJ2-3 TRBV12-3/TRBV12-4 CASSFSAADTQYF
TRBJ2-1 TRBV6-2/TRBV6-3 CASSRTSLYEQFF
TRBJ2-1 TRBV5-1 CASSFGLAHNEQFF
TRBJ2-5 TRBV7-9 CASSLGTGETQYF
TRBJ2-4 TRBV19 CASSVSLAGATKNIQYF
TRBJ2-5 TRBV7-2 CASSRRLAGAETQYF
TRBJ2-5 TRBV5-5 CASSLSSGGYQETQYF
TRBJ2-1 TRBV30 CAWSTQAGTSYNEQFF
TRBJ1-2 TRBV27 CASSGTGALYGYTF
TRBJ2-3 TRBV7-9 CASRRCPHGAQYF
TRBJ2-5 TRBV3-1/TRBV3-2 CASSHPTRGQPETQYF
TRBJ2-7 TRBV7-3 CASSTTVGAREQYF
TRBJ2-2 TRBV3-1/TRBV3-2 CASSPTPLGPNTGELFF
TRBJ2-1 TRBV4-1 CASRFGGEYNEQFF
TRBJ2-2 TRBV7-6 CASSLGAGTGELFF
TRBJ2-1 TRBV12-3/TRBV12-4 CASRPGLDNEQFF
TRBJ2-3 TRBV4-1 CASSPLGGSSGLQYF
TRBJ2-1 TRBV6-5 CASRSSGRAQDEQFF